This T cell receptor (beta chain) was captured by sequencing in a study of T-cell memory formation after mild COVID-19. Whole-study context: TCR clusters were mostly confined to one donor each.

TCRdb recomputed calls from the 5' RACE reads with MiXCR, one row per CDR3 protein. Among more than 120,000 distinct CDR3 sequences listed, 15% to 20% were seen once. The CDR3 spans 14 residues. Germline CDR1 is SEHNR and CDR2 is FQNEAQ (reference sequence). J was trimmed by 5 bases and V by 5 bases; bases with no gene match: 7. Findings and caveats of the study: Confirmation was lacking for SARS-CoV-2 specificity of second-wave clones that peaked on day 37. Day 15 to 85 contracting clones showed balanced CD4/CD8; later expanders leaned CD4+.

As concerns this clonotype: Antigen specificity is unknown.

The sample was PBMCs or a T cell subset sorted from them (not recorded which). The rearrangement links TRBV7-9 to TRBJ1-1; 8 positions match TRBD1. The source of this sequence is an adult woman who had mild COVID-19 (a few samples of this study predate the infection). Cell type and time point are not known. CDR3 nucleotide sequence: TGTGCCAGCAGCGACGGGACAGGCTTGACTGAAGCTTTCTTT. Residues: CASSDGTGLTEAFF.